What follows is one TCR beta chain and its context. Its cognate antigen has yet to be identified. The sequencer listed for this sample is NextSeq 550. The Human TCR Profiling Kit (MiLaboratory) was used to prepare UMI-labeled 5' RACE TRB cDNA libraries. The full amount of extracted RNA was used for cDNA synthesis, and the full amount of resulting cDNA was used for PCR amplification. The libraries were made side by side, with each library going through the same number of PCR cycles. On the authors' methods: About 57,000 +/- 9,900 unique UMI-labeled TRB cDNA molecules per library were extracted with MIGEC and MiXCR, with at least two reads per UMI required. On average, approximately 40,000 +/- 10,000 functional in-frame TRB CDR3 nucleotide clonotypes lacking stop codons were found per library. After each sample was downsampled to 5000 UMI-labeled TRB molecules, VDJtools was used to calculate diversity metrics such as normalized Shannon-Wiener and Chao1. VDJtools was used to calculate clonotype-size-weighted physicochemical properties of the central five CDR3 residues, namely interaction energy, strength, volume and Kidera factor 4. TCRdb reprocessed the reads and lists each CDR3 protein sequence as a single entry, with no DNA. What appears here as the V and J calls and clone size reflects TCRdb's work, not the paper's. The sample table holds about 40,000 distinct CDR3 sequences. The ten largest make up less than 9.5% of the sample.

From its cysteine to its phenylalanine, the CDR3 spans 15 amino acids. The coding DNA is unavailable. Sequences SGHTA (CDR1) and FQGTGA (CDR2) are obtained from the germline V gene. Each CD8+ T cell subset was flow-sorted in triplicate, and some 300,000 cells per subset were placed directly into RLT lysis buffer. Standard density gradient centrifugation was used to isolate peripheral blood mononuclear cells from buffy coats. Total RNA was extracted from sorted cells using an RNeasy Mini Kit. These data are taken from a study of CXCR3-negative and CXCR3-positive naive CD8 T cells (dated by TCRdb to between 2018 and 2021). In terms of the full investigation: About 135 million TRB reads were obtained in total, roughly 1.5 +/- 0.3 million reads per library. The diversity and physicochemical repertoire analyses included some 11 donors pooled from two independent experiments. TRBV-TRBJ cluster analysis included naive subsets from a handful of donors and memory cells from 3 donors.

General conclusions and limits of the study: Similar TRBV-TRBJ usage was shown by naive CXCR3-negative and CXCR3-positive cells from the same donor, whereas distinct patterns were shown by memory cells. Because surface CD5, which is linked to self-reactivity in mice, was comparable between the naive subsets, TCR interaction strength was also inferred from the physicochemical properties of TRB CDR3s. Repertoire diversity was comparably high in both naive subsets but much lower in memory CD8+ T cells. CXCR3 expression partially decreased after cryopreservation, so most assays used freshly isolated PBMCs.

The V gene is TRBV7-3 and the J gene is TRBJ2-1; TCRdb gives TRBD1 as the D gene, but with no DNA this cannot be confirmed. This clonotype originated in a human donor in good health. Some clones in this sample may be carry-over from other donors' samples. The sequencing input was memory CD8+ T cells from blood. The meaning of the sample's cell subset or site label: conventional CD8+ memory T cells (TMEM), sorted as controls. The CDR3 reads as follows: CASSPGGTFYNEQFF.